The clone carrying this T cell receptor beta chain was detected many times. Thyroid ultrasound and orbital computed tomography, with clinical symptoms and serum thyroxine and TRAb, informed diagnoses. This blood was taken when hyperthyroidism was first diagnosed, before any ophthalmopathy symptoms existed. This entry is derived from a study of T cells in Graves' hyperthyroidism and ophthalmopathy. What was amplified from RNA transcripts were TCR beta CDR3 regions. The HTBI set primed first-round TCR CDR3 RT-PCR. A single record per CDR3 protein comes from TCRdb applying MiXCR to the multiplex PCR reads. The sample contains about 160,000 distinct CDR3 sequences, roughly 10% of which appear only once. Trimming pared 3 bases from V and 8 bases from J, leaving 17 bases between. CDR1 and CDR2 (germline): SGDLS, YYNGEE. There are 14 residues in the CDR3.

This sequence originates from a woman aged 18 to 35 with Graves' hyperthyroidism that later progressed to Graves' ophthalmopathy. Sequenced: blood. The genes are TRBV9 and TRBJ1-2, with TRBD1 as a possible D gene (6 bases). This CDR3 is CASSAREAGAGYTF. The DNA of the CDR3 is TGTGCCAGCAGCGCCCGGGAGGCAGGGGCCGGCTACACCTTC.